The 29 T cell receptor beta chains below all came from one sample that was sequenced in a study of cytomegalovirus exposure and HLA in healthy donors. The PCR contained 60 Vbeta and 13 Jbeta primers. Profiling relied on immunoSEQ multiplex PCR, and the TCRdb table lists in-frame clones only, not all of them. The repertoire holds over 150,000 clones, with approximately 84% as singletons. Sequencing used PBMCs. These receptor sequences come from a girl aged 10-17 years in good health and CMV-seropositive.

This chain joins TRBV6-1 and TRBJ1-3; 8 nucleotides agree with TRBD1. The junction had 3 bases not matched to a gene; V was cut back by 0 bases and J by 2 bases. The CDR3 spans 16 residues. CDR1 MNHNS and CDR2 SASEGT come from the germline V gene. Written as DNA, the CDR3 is TGTGCCAGCAGTGAAGCCTTACAGGGGGCTGGAAACACCATATATTTT. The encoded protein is CASSEALQGAGNTIYF.

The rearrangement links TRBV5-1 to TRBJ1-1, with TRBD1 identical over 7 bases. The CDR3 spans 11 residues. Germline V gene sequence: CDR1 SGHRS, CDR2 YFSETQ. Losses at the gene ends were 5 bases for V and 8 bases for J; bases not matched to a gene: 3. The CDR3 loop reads CASRRGGEAFF. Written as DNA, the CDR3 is TGCGCCAGCAGGCGAGGGGGCGAAGCTTTCTTT.

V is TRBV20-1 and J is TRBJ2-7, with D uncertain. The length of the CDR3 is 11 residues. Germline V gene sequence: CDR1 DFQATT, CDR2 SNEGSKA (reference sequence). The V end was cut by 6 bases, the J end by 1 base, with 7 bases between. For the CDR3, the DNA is TGCAGTGCCTTACAGTCCTACGAGCAGTACTTC. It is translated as CSALQSYEQYF.

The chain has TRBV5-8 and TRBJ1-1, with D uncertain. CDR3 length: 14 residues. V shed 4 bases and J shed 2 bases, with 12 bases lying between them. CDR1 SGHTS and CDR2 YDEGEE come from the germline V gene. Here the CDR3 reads CASSPRRHNTEAFF. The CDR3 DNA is TGTGCCAGCAGCCCCCGGCGGCACAACACTGAAGCTTTCTTT.

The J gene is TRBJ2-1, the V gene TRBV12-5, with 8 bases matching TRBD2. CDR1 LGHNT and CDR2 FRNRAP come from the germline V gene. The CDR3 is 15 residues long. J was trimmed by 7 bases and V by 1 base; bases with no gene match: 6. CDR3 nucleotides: TGTGCTAGTGGTTTGGGACTAGCGAGGGGGAATGAGCAGTTCTTC. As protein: CASGLGLARGNEQFF.

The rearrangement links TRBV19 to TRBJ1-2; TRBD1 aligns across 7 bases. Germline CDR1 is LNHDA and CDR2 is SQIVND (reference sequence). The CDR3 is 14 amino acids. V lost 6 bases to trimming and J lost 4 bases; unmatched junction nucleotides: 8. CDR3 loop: CASSPRQGIYGYTF. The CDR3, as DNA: TGTGCCAGTAGCCCCAGACAGGGAATCTATGGCTACACCTTC.

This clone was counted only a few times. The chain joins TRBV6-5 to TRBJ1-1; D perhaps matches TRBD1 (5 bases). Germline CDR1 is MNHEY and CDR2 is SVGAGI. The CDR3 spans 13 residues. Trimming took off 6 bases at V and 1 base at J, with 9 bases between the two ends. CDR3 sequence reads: CASRDSTNTEAFF. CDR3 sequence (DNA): TGTGCCAGCAGAGACAGCACGAACACTGAAGCTTTCTTT.

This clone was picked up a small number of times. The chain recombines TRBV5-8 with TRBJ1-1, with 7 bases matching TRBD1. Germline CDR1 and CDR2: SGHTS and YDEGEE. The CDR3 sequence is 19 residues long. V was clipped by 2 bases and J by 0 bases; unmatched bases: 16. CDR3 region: CASSFVKNFPGGLNTEAFF. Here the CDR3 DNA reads TGTGCCAGCAGCTTCGTTAAAAACTTTCCAGGGGGGCTGAACACTGAAGCTTTCTTT.

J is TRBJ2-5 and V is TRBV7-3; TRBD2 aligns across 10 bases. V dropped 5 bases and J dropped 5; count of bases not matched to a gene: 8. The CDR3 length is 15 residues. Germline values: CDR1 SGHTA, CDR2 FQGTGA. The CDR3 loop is CASSGTSGASETQYF. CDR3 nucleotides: TGTGCCAGCAGCGGAACTAGCGGGGCGTCGGAGACCCAGTACTTC.

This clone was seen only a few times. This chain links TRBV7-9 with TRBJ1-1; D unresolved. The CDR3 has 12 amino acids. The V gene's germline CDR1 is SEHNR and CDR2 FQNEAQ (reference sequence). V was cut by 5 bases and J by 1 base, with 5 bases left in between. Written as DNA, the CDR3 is TGTGCCAGCAGCCAGGCGAACACTGAAGCTTTCTTT. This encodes CASSQANTEAFF.

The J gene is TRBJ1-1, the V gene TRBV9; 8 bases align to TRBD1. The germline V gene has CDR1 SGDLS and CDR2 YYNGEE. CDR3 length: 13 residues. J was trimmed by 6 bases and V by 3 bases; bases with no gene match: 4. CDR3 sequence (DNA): TGTGCCAGCAGCGCCCCGGACAGGGCTGAAGCTTTCTTT. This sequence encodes CASSAPDRAEAFF.

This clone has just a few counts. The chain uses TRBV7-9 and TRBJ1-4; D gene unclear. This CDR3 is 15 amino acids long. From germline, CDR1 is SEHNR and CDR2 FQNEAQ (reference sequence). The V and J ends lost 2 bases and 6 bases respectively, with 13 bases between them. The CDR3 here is CASSLWRGRDEKLFF. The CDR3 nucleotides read TGTGCCAGCAGCTTATGGCGAGGCCGCGATGAAAAACTGTTTTTT. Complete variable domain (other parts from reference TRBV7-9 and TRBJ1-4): DTGVSQNPRHKITKRGQNVTFRCDPISEHNRLYWYRQTLGQGPEFLTYFQNEAQLEKSRLLSDRFSAERPKGSFSTLEIQRTEQGDSAMYLCASSLWRGRDEKLFFGSGTQLSVL.

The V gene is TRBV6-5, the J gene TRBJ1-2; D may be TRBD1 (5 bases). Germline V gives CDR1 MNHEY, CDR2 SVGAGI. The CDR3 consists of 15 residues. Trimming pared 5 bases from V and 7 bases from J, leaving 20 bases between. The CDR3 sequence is CASSPRTYQGSGYTF. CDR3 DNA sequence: TGTGCCAGCAGTCCGCGAACTTACCAGGGAAGTGGCTACACCTTC.

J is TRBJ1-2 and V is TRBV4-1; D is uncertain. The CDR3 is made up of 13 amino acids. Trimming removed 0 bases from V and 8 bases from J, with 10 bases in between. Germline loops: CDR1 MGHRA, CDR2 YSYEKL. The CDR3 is CASSQDPGSGYTF. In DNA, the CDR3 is TGCGCCAGCAGCCAAGATCCGGGATCAGGCTACACCTTC.

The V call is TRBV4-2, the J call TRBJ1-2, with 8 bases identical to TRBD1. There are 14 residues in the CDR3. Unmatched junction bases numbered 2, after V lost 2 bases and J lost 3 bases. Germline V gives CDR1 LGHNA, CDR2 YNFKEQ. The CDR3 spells CASSQRQGYYGYTF. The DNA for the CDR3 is TGTGCCAGCAGCCAACGACAGGGGTACTATGGCTACACCTTC.

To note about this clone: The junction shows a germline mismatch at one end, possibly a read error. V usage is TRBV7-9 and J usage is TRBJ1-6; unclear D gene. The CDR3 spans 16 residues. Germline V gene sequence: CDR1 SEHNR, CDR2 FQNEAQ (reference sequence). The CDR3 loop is CSSQSVRSSYNSPLHF. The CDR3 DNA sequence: TGTTCCAGCCAGTCGGTGAGGAGCTCCTATAATTCACCCCTCCACTTT.

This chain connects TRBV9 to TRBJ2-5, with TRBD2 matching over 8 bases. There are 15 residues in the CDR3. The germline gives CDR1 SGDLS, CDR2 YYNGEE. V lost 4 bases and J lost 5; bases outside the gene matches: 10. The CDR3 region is CASSHRGGIVETQYF. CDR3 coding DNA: TGTGCCAGCAGCCACCGCGGGGGGATCGTCGAGACCCAGTACTTC. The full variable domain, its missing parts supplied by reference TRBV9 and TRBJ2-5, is DSGVTQTPKHLITATGQRVTLRCSPRSGDLSVYWYQQSLDQGLQFLIQYYNGEERAKGNILERFSAQQFPDLHSELNLSSLELGDSALYFCASSHRGGIVETQYFGPGTRLLVL.

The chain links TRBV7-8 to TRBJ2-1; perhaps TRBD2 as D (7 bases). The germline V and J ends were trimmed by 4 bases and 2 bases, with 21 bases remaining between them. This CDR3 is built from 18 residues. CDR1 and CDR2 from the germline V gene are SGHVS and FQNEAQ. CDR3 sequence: CASSSRLRGGGPYNEQFF. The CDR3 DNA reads TGTGCCAGCAGCTCCCGCCTGAGAGGGGGGGGGCCCTACAATGAGCAGTTCTTC.

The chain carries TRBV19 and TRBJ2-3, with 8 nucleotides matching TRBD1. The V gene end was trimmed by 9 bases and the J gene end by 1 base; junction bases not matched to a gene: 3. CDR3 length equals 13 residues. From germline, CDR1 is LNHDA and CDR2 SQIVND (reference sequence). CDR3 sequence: CASKTGGTDTQYF. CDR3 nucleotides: TGTGCCAGCAAGACAGGGGGCACAGATACGCAGTATTTT.

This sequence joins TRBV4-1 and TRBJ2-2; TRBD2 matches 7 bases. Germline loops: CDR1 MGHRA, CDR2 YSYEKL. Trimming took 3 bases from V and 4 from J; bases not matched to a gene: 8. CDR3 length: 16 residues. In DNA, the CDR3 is TGCGCCAGCAGCCAGGCCCATGGGGGGGGCACCGGGGAGCTGTTTTTT. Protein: CASSQAHGGGTGELFF.

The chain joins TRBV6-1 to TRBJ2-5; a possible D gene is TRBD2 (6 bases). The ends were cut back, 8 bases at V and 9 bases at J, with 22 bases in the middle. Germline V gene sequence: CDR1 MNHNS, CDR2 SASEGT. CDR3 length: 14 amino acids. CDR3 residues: CASGPGFGGEAQYF. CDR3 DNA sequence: TGTGCCAGCGGACCCGGATTCGGTGGGGAGGCCCAGTACTTC.

The CDR3 DNA follows: TGTGCTAGTGGCCTCGGACTGCCCTCCTACAATGAGCAGTTCTTC. It specifies CASGLGLPSYNEQFF. The gene calls are TRBV12-5 and TRBJ2-1; TRBD2 is a possible D gene (5 bases). Germline-derived CDR1 and CDR2 are LGHNT and FRNRAP. This CDR3 is 15 amino acids long. The V end lost 6 bases, the J end lost 0 bases, and 12 bases lay between the germline ends.

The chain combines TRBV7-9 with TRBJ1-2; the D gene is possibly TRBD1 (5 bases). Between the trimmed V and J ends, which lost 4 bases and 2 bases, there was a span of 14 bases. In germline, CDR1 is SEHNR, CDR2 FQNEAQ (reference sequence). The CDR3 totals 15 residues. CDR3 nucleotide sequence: TGTGCCAGCAGCTGGGGGGACGCGGGCAACTATGGCTACACCTTC. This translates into CASSWGDAGNYGYTF.

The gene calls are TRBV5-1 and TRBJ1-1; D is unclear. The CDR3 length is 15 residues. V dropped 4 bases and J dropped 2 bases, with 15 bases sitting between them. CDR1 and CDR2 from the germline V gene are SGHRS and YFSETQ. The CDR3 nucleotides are TGCGCCAGCAGCCTTCAGCCGGGTGGAAACACTGAAGCTTTCTTT. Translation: CASSLQPGGNTEAFF.

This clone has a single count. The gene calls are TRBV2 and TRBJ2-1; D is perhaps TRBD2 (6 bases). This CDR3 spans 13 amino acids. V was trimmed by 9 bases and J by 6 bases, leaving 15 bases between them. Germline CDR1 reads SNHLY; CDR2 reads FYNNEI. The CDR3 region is CARASGLLNEQFF. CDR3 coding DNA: TGTGCCAGGGCCTCGGGACTCCTCAATGAGCAGTTCTTC. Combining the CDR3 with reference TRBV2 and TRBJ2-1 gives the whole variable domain EPEVTQTPSHQVTQMGQEVILRCVPISNHLYFYWYRQILGQKVEFLVSFYNNEISEKSEIFDDQFSVERPDGSNFTLKIRSTKLEDSAMYFCARASGLLNEQFFGPGTRLTVL.

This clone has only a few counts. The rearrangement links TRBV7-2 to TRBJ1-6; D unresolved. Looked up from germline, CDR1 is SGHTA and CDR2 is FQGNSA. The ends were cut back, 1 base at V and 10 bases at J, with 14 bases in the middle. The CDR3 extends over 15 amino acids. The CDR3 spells CASSLGLRGISPLHF. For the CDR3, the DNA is TGTGCCAGCAGCTTAGGCTTGCGGGGAATCTCACCCCTCCACTTT.

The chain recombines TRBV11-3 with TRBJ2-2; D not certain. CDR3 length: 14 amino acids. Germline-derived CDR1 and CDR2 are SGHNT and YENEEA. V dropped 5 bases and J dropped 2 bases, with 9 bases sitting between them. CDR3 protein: CASSVTDNTGELFF. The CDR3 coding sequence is TGTGCCAGCAGCGTAACAGATAACACCGGGGAGCTGTTTTTT.

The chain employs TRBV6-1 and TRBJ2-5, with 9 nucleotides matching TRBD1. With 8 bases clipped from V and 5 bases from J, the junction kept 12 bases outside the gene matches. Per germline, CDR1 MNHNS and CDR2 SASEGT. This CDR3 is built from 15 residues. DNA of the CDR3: TGTGCCAGCGAAATCCGGGACAGGGCTTTGGAGACCCAGTACTTC. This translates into CASEIRDRALETQYF.

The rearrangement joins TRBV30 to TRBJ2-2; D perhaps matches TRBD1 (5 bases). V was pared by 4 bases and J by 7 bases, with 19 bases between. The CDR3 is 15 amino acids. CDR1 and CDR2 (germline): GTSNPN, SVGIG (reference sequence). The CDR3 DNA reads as TGTGCCTGGACCTCCTTGGGGCCGGGCGACGGGGAGCTGTTTTTT. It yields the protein CAWTSLGPGDGELFF.